Below, 16 T cell receptor beta chains from the same sample are listed, as sequenced in a study of T cell repertoires in cytomegalovirus infection. TCRdb analysed the reads with MiXCR anew, one entry per CDR3 protein. The repertoire holds about 830,000 distinct CDR3 sequences, with 30% to 35% as singletons. No antigens are known for them. Sequenced material: cultured CD8+ T cells from PBMCs, taken from culture after CMV antigen stimulation. The receptors here all came from a human donor in good health (CMV status not recorded). Some clones in this sample may be carry-over from other donors' samples.

The V call is TRBV3-1, the J call TRBJ2-5; D unresolved. The germline V gene has CDR1 LGHDT and CDR2 YNNKEL (reference sequence). CDR3 length equals 16 residues. V lost 1 base to trimming and J lost 5 bases, with 17 bases between them. CDR3 bases: TGTGCCAGCAGCCAAGTTAGGACCTCACGTGAGGAGACCCAGTACTTC. Translated: CASSQVRTSREETQYF.

This clonotype was counted at least ten times. V usage is TRBV6-2 or TRBV6-3 and J usage is TRBJ2-2, with 8 bases fitting TRBD2. V lost 7 bases and J lost 3; bases outside the gene matches: 16. This CDR3 spans 18 amino acids. Per the germline V gene, CDR1 is MNHEY and CDR2 is SVGEGT. CDR3 in amino acids: CASTHTGGAGAYTGELFF. The CDR3, as DNA: TGTGCCAGCACCCATACCGGGGGGGCAGGGGCCTACACCGGGGAGCTGTTTTTT.

This clonotype showed up just a few times. The chain links TRBV6-5 to TRBJ2-2, with 8 nucleotides matching TRBD2. Trimming cost V 7 bases and J 5 bases; bases outside gene matches: 6. The CDR3 is 14 amino acids. The germline gives CDR1 MNHEY, CDR2 SVGAGI. CDR3 nucleotides: TGTGCCAGCAAATCGGCGGGGGGAACCGGGGAGCTGTTTTTT. Its translation: CASKSAGGTGELFF.

This clonotype appeared many times. The V gene is TRBV19, the J gene TRBJ2-3, with TRBD2 as a possible D gene (6 bases). The CDR3 runs 15 residues. Trimming stripped 3 bases from V and 3 bases from J, with 13 bases between. In germline, CDR1 is LNHDA, CDR2 SQIVND (reference sequence). For the CDR3, the DNA is TGTGCCAGTAGTATCGCGGGACGATCTACAGATACGCAGTATTTT. Protein product: CASSIAGRSTDTQYF.

The chain recombines TRBV5-5 with TRBJ2-7; a possible D gene is TRBD1 (6 bases). Germline CDR1 SGHKS, CDR2 YYEKEE (reference sequence). V lost 2 bases and J 0 bases, leaving 12 bases between the germline ends. The CDR3 loop spans 15 amino acids. In DNA form, the CDR3 reads TGTGCCAGCAGCTTTTGGGGGACAAGCTCCTACGAGCAGTACGTC. Translated, it gives CASSFWGTSSYEQYV.

This clonotype came up a few times. The V gene is TRBV4-1, the J gene TRBJ1-2, with D unclear. CDR1 is MGHRA, CDR2 YSYEKL, per germline. Trimming shortened V by 4 bases and J by 1 base, and 13 bases separated the two germline ends. The CDR3 sequence is 15 residues long. CDR3 nucleotide sequence: TGCGCCAGCAGCCCCCGGCAGACAATTAACTATGGCTACACCTTC. Its translation: CASSPRQTINYGYTF.

This clonotype was seen more than once but under ten times. The CDR3 spells CASSADRRGYNEQFF. DNA of the CDR3: TGTGCCAGCAGCGCCGACAGACGCGGGTACAATGAGCAGTTCTTC. The chain uses TRBV9 and TRBJ2-1; D tentatively reads TRBD1 or TRBD2 (5 bases each). CDR1 SGDLS and CDR2 YYNGEE come from the germline V gene. The CDR3 is 15 amino acids. Trimming removed 3 bases from V and 4 bases from J, with 14 bases in between.

The chain is built from TRBV27 and TRBJ2-5; TRBD1 matches 7 bases. CDR3 size: 15 residues. Germline CDR1 reads MNHEY; CDR2 reads SMNVEV (reference sequence). Trimming removed 5 bases from V and 4 bases from J; junction bases left unmatched: 10. CDR3 sequence reads: CASSPYRGLGETQYF. The CDR3 DNA follows: TGTGCCAGCAGTCCCTACAGGGGATTAGGAGAGACCCAGTACTTC.

The chain links TRBV6-6 to TRBJ2-5; 7 bases are shared with TRBD1. This CDR3 is built from 17 residues. Germline V lookup: CDR1 MNHNY, CDR2 SVGAGI (reference sequence). J lost 5 bases, V lost 1 base, and 13 bases had no gene match. The chain's CDR3 is CASSYYLLPTGKETQYF. DNA of the CDR3: TGTGCCAGCAGTTACTACCTCCTCCCGACAGGGAAGGAGACCCAGTACTTC.

This clonotype has at least ten counts. V is TRBV7-2 and J is TRBJ2-5; 9 bases match TRBD2. The junction had 7 bases not matched to a gene; V was cut back by 7 bases and J by 1 base. Per the germline V gene, CDR1 is SGHTA and CDR2 is FQGNSA. The CDR3 extends over 15 amino acids. The CDR3 DNA follows: TGTGCCAGCACTCAGCGGGGGGCCTTCCAAGAGACCCAGTACTTC. Its translation: CASTQRGAFQETQYF.

This clonotype has a count of ten or more. The CDR3 loop reads CASSKLPTRDIKNYGYTF. CDR3 DNA: TGTGCCAGCAGCAAATTGCCAACGCGGGACATCAAGAACTATGGCTACACCTTC. The chain employs TRBV7-9 and TRBJ1-2, with TRBD1 as a possible D gene (6 bases). The CDR3 runs to 18 residues. V lost 5 bases and J 2 bases, leaving 24 bases between the germline ends. Germline CDR1 and CDR2: SEHNR and FQNEAQ (reference sequence). Full variable domain (remainder filled in from reference TRBV7-9 and TRBJ1-2): DTGVSQNPRHKITKRGQNVTFRCDPISEHNRLYWYRQTLGQGPEFLTYFQNEAQLEKSRLLSDRFSAERPKGSFSTLEIQRTEQGDSAMYLCASSKLPTRDIKNYGYTFGSGTRLTVV.

This chain links TRBV20-1 with TRBJ2-5, with D tentatively TRBD2 (5 bases). This CDR3 comprises 15 residues. V shed 0 bases and J shed 5 bases, with 16 bases lying between them. Germline V CDR1 and CDR2: DFQATT, SNEGSKA (reference sequence). This CDR3 is CSARDFSGDLETQYF. CDR3 nucleotide sequence: TGCAGTGCTAGAGATTTTTCCGGGGATTTGGAGACCCAGTACTTC.

This clonotype occurred many times. The chain carries TRBV24-1 and TRBJ2-1, with 8 nucleotides matching TRBD2. V was clipped by 4 bases and J by 5 bases; unmatched bases: 9. The CDR3 contains 16 residues. Germline CDR1 is KGHDR and CDR2 is SFDVKD. CDR3 protein: CATSDSPGGANNEQFF. The CDR3 DNA reads TGTGCCACCAGTGACTCCCCGGGGGGGGCTAACAATGAGCAGTTCTTC.

The chain couples TRBV11-2 to TRBJ1-1; TRBD1 agrees at 7 bases. The CDR3 is 16 residues long. Germline V gene data show CDR1 as SGHAT and CDR2 as FQNNGV. Trimming at V came to 5 bases and at J to 2 bases, leaving 11 bases not matched to a gene. As DNA, the CDR3 is TGTGCCAGCAGCGGCACAGGGGTCGATGGAAACACTGAAGCTTTCTTT. This sequence encodes CASSGTGVDGNTEAFF.

The sample holds a few counts of this clonotype. The chain carries TRBV6-1 and TRBJ2-7, with TRBD1 as a possible D gene (6 bases). The CDR3 spans 15 residues. Germline V lookup: CDR1 MNHNS, CDR2 SASEGT. V was trimmed by 5 bases and J by 0 bases, leaving 14 bases between them. The CDR3, as DNA: TGTGCCAGCAGTACCGGGACATGGGGCTCCTACGAGCAGTACTTC. Amino acid sequence: CASSTGTWGSYEQYF.

The V call is TRBV27, the J call TRBJ1-1; a weak D match, TRBD1 (6 bases). The CDR3 covers 17 residues. Germline V gene sequence: CDR1 MNHEY, CDR2 SMNVEV (reference sequence). Trimming took off 3 bases at V and 1 base at J, with 18 bases between the two ends. The CDR3 bases are TGTGCCAGCAGTTTCCTTCCTTTGGACAGTGAGAACACTGAAGCTTTCTTT. It encodes CASSFLPLDSENTEAFF.